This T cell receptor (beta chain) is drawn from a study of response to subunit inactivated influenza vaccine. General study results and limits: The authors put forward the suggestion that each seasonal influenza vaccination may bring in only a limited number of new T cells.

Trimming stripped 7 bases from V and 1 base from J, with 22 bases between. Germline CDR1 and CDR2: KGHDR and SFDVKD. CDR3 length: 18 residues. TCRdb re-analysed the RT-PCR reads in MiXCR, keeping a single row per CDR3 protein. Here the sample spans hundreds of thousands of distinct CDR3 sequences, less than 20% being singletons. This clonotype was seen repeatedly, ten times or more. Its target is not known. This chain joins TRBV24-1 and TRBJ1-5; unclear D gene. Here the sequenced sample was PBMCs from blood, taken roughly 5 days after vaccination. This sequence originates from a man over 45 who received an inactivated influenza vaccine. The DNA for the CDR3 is TGTGCCACCAGGGAGGTTATTTCTGCTACGGAAAGCAATCAGCCCCAGCATTTT. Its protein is CATREVISATESNQPQHF.